This TCR beta chain came from a study of T cell repertoires in cytomegalovirus infection. Across the study: Evidence of both CMV infection and a matching HLA type came from public TCR beta signatures.

This CDR3 has 15 residues. Germline CDR1 and CDR2: SGHTA and FQGNSA. V dropped 3 bases and J dropped 4 bases, with 14 bases sitting between them. Each CDR3 protein is one row after TCRdb ran MiXCR on the reads. There are hundreds of thousands of distinct CDR3 sequences in the sample; roughly 46% occur only once, and roughly two fifths lies in the top ten. In this sample, this clonotype turned up a few times. Its specificity is unknown. The specimen comprised cultured PBMCs, sampled from culture after CMV antigen stimulation. The receptor was derived from a human donor in good health (CMV status not recorded). Some clones in this sample may be carry-over from other donors' samples. The chain recombines TRBV7-2 with TRBJ2-3; TRBD1 is a possible D gene (7 bases). Here the CDR3 reads CASSFGDREADTQYF. CDR3 coding DNA: TGTGCCAGCAGCTTTGGTGACAGGGAGGCAGATACGCAGTATTTT.